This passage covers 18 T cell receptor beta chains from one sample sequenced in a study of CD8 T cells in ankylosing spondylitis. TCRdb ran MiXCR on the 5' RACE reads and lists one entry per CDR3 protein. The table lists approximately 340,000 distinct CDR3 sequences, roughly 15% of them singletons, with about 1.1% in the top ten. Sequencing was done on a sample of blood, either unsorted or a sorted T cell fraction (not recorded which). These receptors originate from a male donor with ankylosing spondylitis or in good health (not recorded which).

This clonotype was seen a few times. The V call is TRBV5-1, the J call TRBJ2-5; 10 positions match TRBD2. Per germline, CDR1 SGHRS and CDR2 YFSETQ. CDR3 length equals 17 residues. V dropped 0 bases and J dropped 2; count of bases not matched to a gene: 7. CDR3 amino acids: CASSLALAGALQETQYF. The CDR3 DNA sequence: TGCGCCAGCAGCTTGGCGCTAGCGGGGGCCCTGCAAGAGACCCAGTACTTC.

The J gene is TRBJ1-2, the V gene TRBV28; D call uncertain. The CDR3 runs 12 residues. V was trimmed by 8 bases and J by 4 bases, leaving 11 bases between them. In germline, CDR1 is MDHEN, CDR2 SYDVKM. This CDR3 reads CASGYQSYGYTF. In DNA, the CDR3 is TGTGCCAGCGGATACCAGTCCTATGGCTACACCTTC.

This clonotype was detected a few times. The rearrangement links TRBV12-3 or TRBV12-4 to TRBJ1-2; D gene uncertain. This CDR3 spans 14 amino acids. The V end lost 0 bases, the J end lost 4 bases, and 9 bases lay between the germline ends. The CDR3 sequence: CASSLAPQSYGYTF. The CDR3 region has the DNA TGTGCCAGCAGTTTAGCCCCACAGTCCTATGGCTACACCTTC.

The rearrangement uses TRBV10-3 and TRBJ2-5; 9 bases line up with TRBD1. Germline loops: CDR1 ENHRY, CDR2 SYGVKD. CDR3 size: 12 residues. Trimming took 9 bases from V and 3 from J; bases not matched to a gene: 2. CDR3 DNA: TGTGCCATGGGACAGGGAGAAGAGACCCAGTACTTC. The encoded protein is CAMGQGEETQYF.

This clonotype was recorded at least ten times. CDR3 sequence (DNA): TGCGCCAGCAGCTTGAGAGGGAGAGAGACCCAGTACTTC. Amino acid sequence: CASSLRGRETQYF. This chain links TRBV5-1 with TRBJ2-5; TRBD2 is a possible D gene (5 bases). V lost 1 base to trimming and J lost 4 bases, with 8 bases between them. This CDR3 region has 13 residues. Germline lookup yields CDR1 SGHRS and CDR2 YFSETQ.

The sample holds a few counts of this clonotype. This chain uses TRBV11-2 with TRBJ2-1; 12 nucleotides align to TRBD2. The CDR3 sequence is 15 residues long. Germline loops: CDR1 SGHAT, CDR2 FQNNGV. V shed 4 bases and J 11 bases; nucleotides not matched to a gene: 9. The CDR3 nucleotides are TGTGCCAGCAGCTCCCCCGGGACTAGCGGGTCCCAGCAGTTCTTC. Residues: CASSSPGTSGSQQFF.

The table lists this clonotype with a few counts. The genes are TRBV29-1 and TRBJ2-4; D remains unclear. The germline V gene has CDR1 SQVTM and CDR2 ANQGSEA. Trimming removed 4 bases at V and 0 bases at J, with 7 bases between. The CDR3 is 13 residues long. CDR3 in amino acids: CSVGGLAKNIQYF. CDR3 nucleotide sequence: TGCAGCGTTGGAGGTTTAGCCAAAAACATTCAGTACTTC.

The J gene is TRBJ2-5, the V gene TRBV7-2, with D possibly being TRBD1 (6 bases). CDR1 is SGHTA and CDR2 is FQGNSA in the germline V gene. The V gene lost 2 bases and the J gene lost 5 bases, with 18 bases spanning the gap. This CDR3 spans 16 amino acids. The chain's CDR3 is CASSLSGTLFVETQYF. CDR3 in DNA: TGTGCCAGCAGCTTATCAGGGACACTCTTCGTGGAGACCCAGTACTTC.

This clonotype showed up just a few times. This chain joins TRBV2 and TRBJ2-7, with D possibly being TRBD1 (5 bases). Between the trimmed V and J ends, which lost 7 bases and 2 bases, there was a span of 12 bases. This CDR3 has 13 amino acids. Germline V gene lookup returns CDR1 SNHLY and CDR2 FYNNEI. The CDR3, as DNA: TGTGCCAGCACCCTGCAGGGCCCCTACGAGCAGTACTTC. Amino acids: CASTLQGPYEQYF.

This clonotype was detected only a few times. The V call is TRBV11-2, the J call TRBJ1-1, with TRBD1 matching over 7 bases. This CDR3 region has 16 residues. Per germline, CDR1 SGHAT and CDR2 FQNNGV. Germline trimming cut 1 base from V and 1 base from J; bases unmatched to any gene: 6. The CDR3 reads CASSLGQGVRNTEAFF. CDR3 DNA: TGTGCCAGCAGCTTAGGGCAGGGGGTGAGGAACACTGAAGCTTTCTTT.

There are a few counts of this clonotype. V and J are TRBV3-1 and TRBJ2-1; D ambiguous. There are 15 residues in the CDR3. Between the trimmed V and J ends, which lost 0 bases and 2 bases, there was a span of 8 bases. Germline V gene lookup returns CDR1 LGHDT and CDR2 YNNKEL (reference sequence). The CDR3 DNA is TGTGCCAGCAGCCAAGAAGACATAACCTACAATGAGCAGTTCTTC. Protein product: CASSQEDITYNEQFF.

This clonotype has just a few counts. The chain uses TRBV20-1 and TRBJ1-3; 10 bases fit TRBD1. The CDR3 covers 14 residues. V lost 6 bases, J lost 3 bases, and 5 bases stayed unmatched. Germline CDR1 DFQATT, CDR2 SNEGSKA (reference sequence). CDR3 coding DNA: TGCAGTGCGAAGGACAGGGGGGGTGGAAACACCATATATTTT. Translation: CSAKDRGGGNTIYF.

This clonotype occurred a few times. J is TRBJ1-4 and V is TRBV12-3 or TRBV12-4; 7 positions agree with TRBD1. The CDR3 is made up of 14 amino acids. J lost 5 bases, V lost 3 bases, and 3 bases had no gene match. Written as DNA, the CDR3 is TGTGCCAGCAGTTTTGACAGGGCCAATGAAAAACTGTTTTTT. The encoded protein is CASSFDRANEKLFF.

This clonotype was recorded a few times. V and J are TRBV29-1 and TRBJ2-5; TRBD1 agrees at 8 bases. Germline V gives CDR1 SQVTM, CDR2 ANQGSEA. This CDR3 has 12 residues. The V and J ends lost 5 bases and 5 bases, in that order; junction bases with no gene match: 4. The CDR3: CSVQGAVETQYF. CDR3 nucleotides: TGCAGCGTTCAGGGGGCGGTCGAGACCCAGTACTTC.

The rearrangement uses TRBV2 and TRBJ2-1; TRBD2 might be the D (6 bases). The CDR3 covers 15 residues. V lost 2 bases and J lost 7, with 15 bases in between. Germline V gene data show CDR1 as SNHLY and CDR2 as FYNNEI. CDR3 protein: CASSETPGDRNEQFF. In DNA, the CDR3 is TGTGCCAGCAGTGAAACCCCGGGGGATCGAAATGAGCAGTTCTTC.

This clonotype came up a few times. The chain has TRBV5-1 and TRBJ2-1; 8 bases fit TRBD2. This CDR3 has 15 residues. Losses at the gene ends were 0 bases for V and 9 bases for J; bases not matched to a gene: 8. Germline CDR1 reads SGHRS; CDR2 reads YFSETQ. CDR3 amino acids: CASSLEGLDSGEQFF. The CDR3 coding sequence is TGCGCCAGCAGCTTGGAGGGACTAGACTCGGGTGAGCAGTTCTTC.

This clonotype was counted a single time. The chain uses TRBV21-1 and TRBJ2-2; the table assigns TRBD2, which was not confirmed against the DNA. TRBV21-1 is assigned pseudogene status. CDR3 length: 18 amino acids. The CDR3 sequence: CASSPPRGSTVDTGELFF. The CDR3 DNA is TGTGCCAGCAGCCCCCCCCGAGGGTCCACAGTGGACACCGGGGAGCTGTTTTTT.

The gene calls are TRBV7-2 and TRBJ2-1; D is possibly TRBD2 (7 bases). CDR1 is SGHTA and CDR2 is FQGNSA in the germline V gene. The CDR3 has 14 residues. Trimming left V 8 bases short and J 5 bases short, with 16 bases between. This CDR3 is CASGRAGANNEQFF. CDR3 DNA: TGTGCCAGCGGGCGTGCGGGGGCGAACAATGAGCAGTTCTTC.